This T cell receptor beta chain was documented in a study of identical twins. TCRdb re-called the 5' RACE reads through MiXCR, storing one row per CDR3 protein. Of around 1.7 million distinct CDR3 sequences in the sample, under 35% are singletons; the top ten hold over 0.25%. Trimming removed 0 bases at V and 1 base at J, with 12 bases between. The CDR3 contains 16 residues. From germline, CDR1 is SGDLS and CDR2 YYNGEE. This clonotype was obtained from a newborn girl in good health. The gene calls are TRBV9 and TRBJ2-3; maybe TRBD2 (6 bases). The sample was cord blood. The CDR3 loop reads CASSVGVSGRTDTQYF. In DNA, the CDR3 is TGTGCCAGCAGCGTAGGGGTTAGCGGACGCACAGATACGCAGTATTTT.